Given below is one T cell receptor (beta chain) in context. Source study methods: Reference gene primer amplification gave nucleated cell count estimates. TCRdb's copy holds only in-frame clones and misses some; the assay was immunoSEQ multiplex PCR. V and J calls and clone size are those listed in that table; D and trimming were worked out from the DNA. The top ten hold under 15% of the sample, which has 130,000 to 150,000 clones, 70% to 90% seen once. The CDR3 loop spans 14 amino acids. V was clipped by 5 bases and J by 2 bases, with 13 bases between them. Germline V gene lookup returns CDR1 SGHTA and CDR2 FQGNSA. The data are from a study of blood T cell repertoires in COVID-19. Study-level background: Sites in the United States, Italy and Spain provided acute and convalescent COVID-19 samples. T cells, B-cell-depleted T cells, or PBMCs provided the cDNA or gDNA that served as material.

Sequencing was carried out using peripheral blood. The sequence derives from a man aged 55 to 70 with active or convalescent COVID-19. The chain links TRBV7-2 to TRBJ2-7; a weak D match, TRBD2 (6 bases). The CDR3 loop reads CASSKREPTYEQYF. The CDR3 DNA reads TGTGCCAGCAGCAAACGGGAGCCGACCTACGAGCAGTACTTC. Combining the CDR3 with reference TRBV7-2 and TRBJ2-7 gives the whole variable domain GAGVSQSPSNKVTEKGKDVELRCDPISGHTALYWYRQSLGQGLEFLIYFQGNSAPDKSGLPSDRFSAERTGGSVSTLTIQRTQQEDSAVYLCASSKREPTYEQYFGPGTRLTVT.